This TCR beta chain was sequenced during a study of shared clonotypes between healthy human individuals. On this clone: No antigen is known for it.

For every subset, genomic DNA was evenly distributed across several immunoSEQ plates. TCRdb's table, derived via immunoSEQ multiplex PCR, lists solely in-frame clones and lacks some. The sample carries around 2,000,000 clones, roughly 94% recorded once. Study-wide findings and caveats: Naive CD4 clonotype sharing across a few donors was 4% to 5.5%. The small donor group covered limited genetic and exposure diversity.

The ends were cut back, 7 bases at V and 1 base at J, with 10 bases in the middle. The CDR3 runs 14 residues. Germline CDR1 LNHDA, CDR2 SQIVND (reference sequence). The clonotype comes from a young man in good health. The rearrangement links TRBV19 to TRBJ2-2, with a weak D call TRBD1 (6 bases). Input material: naive CD4+ T cells sorted from blood. Subset specified: CD45RA+ positively selected. For the CDR3, the DNA is TGTGCCAGTACCATGGACAGGAACACCGGGGAGCTGTTTTTT. Translation: CASTMDRNTGELFF.